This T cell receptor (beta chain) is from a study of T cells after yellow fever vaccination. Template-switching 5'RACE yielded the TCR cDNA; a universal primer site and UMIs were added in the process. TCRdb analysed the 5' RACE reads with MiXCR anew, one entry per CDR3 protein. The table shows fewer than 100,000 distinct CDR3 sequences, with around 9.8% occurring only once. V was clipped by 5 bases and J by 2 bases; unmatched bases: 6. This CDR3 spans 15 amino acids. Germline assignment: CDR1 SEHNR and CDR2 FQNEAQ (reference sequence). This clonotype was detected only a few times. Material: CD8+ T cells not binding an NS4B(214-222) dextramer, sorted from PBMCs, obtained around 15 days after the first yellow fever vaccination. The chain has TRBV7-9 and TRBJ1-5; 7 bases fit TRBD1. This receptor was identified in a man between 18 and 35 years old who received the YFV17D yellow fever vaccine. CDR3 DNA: TGTGCCAGCAGCCCCCAGGGGGTTGGCAATCAGCCCCAGCATTTT. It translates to CASSPQGVGNQPQHF.